The T cell receptor (beta chain) under discussion was sequenced for a study of OX40 agonist ivuxolimab in advanced cancers. The data were produced by immunoSEQ multiplex PCR, yet TCRdb's version contains in-frame clones alone and is incomplete. Among 42,000 or so clones listed, 75% to 85% were seen once. CDR1 and CDR2 (germline): SGHDT, YYEEEE. Trimming took 1 base from V and 3 from J, leaving 11 bases between them. The CDR3 length is 15 residues. The receptor was isolated from an adult with an advanced solid tumor such as melanoma, head and neck, liver or kidney cancer. The sample consisted of CD4+ or CD8+ T cells sorted from blood, taken in a trial of the OX40 agonist ivuxolimab. This chain joins TRBV5-6 and TRBJ1-5, with D hard to call. The CDR3 loop reads CASSLRGRYNQPQHF. CDR3 nucleotides: TGTGCCAGCAGCTTGAGAGGACGGTACAATCAGCCCCAGCATTTT.